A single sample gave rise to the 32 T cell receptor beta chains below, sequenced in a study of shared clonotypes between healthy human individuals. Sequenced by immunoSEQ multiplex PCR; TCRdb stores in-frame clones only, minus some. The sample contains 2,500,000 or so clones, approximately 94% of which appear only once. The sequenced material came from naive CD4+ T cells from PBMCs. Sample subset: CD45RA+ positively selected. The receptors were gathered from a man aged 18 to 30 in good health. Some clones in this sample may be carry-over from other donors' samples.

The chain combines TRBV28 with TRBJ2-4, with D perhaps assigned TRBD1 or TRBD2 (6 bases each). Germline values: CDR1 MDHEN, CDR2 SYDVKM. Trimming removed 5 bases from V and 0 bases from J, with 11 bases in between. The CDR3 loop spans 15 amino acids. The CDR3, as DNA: TGTGCCAGCAGTCCAGGGGACTTAGCCAAAAACATTCAGTACTTC. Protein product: CASSPGDLAKNIQYF.

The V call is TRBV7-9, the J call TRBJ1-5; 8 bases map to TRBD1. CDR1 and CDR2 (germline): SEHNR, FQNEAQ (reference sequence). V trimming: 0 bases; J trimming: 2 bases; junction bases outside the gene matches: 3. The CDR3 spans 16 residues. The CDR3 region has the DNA TGTGCCAGCAGCTTAGCTGAGGGACAGGGCAATCAGCCCCAGCATTTT. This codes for CASSLAEGQGNQPQHF.

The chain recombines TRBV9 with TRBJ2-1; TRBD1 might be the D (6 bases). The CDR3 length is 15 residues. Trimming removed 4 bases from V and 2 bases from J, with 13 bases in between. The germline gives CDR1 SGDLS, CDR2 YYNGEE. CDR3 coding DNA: TGTGCCAGCAGCACAGACAGGAAGCCCTACAATGAGCAGTTCTTC. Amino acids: CASSTDRKPYNEQFF.

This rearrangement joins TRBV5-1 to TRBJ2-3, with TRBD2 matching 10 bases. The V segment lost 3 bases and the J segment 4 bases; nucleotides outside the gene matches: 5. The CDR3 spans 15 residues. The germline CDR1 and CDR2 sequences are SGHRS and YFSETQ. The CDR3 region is CASSWLAGDPDTQYF. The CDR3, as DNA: TGCGCCAGCAGCTGGCTAGCGGGAGACCCAGATACGCAGTATTTT. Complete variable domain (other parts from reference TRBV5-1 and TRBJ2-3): KAGVTQTPRYLIKTRGQQVTLSCSPISGHRSVSWYQQTPGQGLQFLFEYFSETQRNKGNFPGRFSGRQFSNSRSEMNVSTLELGDSALYLCASSWLAGDPDTQYFGPGTRLTVL.

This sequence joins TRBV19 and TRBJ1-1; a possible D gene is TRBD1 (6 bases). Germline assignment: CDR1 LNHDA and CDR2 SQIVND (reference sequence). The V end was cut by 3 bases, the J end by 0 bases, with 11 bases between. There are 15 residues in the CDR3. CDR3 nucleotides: TGTGCCAGTAGTATTAGGGACAACGTGAACACTGAAGCTTTCTTT. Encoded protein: CASSIRDNVNTEAFF.

The CDR3 sequence is CASSSLAAGGNEQFF. The CDR3 region has the DNA TGTGCCAGCAGCTCCCTAGCGGCCGGGGGGAATGAGCAGTTCTTC. The rearrangement joins TRBV5-6 to TRBJ2-1, with 7 bases lining up with TRBD2. V lost 3 bases, J lost 7 bases, and 10 bases stayed unmatched. The CDR3 contains 15 residues. Germline V lookup: CDR1 SGHDT, CDR2 YYEEEE.

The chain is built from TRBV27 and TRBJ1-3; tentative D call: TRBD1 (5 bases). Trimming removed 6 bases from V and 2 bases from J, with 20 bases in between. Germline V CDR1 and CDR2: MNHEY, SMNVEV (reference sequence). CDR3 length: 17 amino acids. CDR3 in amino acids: CASSVVYGGKAGNTIYF. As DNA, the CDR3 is TGTGCCAGCAGCGTTGTGTACGGGGGGAAGGCTGGAAACACCATATATTTT.

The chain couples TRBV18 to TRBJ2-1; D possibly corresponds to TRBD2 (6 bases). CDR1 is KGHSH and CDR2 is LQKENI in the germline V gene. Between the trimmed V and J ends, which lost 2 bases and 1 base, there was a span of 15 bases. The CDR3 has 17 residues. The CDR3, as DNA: TGTGCCAGCTCACCATCCTTGGGTCGGGAGTCCTACAATGAGCAGTTCTTC. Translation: CASSPSLGRESYNEQFF.

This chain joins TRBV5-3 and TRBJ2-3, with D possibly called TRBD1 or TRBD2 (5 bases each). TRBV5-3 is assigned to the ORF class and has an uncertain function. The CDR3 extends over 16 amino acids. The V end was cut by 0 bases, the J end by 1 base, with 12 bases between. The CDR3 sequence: CARSLVSGTGTDTQYF. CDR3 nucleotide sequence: TGTGCCAGAAGCTTGGTCTCCGGGACGGGCACAGATACGCAGTATTTT.

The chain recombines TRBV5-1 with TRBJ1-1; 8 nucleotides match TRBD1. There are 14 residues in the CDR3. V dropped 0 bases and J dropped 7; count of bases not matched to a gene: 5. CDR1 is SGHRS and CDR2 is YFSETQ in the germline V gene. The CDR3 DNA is TGCGCCAGCAGCTTGGGGCAGGGGGCCGGTGAAGCTTTCTTT. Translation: CASSLGQGAGEAFF.

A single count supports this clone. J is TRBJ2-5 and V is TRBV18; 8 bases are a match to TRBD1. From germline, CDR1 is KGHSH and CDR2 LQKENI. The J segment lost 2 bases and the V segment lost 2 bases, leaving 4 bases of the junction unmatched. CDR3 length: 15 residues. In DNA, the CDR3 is TGTGCCAGCTCACCAAGGACAGGGTGGCAAGAGACCCAGTACTTC. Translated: CASSPRTGWQETQYF.

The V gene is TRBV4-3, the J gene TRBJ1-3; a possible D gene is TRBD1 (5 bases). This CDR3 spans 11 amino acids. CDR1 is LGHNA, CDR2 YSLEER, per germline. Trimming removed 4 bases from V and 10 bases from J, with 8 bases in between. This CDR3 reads CASSRRGTIYF. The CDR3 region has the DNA TGCGCCAGCAGCCGCCGGGGGACCATATATTTT.

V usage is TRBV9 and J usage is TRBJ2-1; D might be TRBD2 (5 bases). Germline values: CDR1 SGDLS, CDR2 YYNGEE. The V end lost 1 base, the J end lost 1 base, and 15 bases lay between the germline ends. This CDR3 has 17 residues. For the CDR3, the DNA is TGTGCCAGCAGCGTATCGGCGGGCCGTACTTCCTACAATGAGCAGTTCTTC. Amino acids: CASSVSAGRTSYNEQFF.

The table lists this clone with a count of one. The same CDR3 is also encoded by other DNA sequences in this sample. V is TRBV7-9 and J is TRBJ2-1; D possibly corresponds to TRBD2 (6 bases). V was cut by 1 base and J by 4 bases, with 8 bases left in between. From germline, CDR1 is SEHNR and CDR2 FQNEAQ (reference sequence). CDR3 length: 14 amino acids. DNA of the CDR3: TGTGCCAGCAGCTTAGGGCGGGATTACAATGAGCAGTTCTTC. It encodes CASSLGRDYNEQFF.

In nucleotides, the CDR3 is TGCGCCAGCAGCCGCGACGGGTCCCAAGAGACCCAGTACTTC. Its protein product is CASSRDGSQETQYF. This chain uses TRBV5-1 with TRBJ2-5; D is undetermined. Trimming pared 4 bases from V and 1 base from J, leaving 11 bases between. This CDR3 spans 14 amino acids. CDR1 is SGHRS, CDR2 YFSETQ, per germline. The whole variable domain, filled in from reference TRBV5-1 and TRBJ2-5, reads KAGVTQTPRYLIKTRGQQVTLSCSPISGHRSVSWYQQTPGQGLQFLFEYFSETQRNKGNFPGRFSGRQFSNSRSEMNVSTLELGDSALYLCASSRDGSQETQYFGPGTRLLVL.

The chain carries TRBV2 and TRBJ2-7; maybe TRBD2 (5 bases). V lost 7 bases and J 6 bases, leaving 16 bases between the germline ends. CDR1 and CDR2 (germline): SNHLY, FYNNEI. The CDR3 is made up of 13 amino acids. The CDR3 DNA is TGTGCCAGCACAAGGGAGAATGAGGCCGAGCAGTACTTC. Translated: CASTRENEAEQYF.

CDR3: CASSIDRYTEAFF. The CDR3 nucleotides read TGTGCCAGTAGTATCGACAGGTACACTGAAGCTTTCTTT. V is TRBV19 and J is TRBJ1-1, with TRBD1 as a possible D gene (6 bases). Per the germline V gene, CDR1 is LNHDA and CDR2 is SQIVND (reference sequence). The CDR3 is made up of 13 amino acids. V lost 3 bases and J 3 bases, leaving 8 bases between the germline ends.

CDR3 sequence (DNA): TGCAGCGTTGAAGATAGCGGAGGGGGGAGCAGGACCCAGTACTTC. Translation gives CSVEDSGGGSRTQYF. The rearrangement joins TRBV29-1 to TRBJ2-5, with D possibly being TRBD1 or TRBD2 (6 bases each). V dropped 0 bases and J dropped 7 bases, with 18 bases sitting between them. Germline CDR1 reads SQVTM; CDR2 reads ANQGSEA. The CDR3 is 15 residues long.

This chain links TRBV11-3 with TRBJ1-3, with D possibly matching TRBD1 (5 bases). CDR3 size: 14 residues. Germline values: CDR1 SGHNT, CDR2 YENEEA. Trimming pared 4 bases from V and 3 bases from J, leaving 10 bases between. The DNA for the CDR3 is TGTGCCAGCAGCTCCCCGGGGGATGGAAACACCATATATTTT. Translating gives CASSSPGDGNTIYF.

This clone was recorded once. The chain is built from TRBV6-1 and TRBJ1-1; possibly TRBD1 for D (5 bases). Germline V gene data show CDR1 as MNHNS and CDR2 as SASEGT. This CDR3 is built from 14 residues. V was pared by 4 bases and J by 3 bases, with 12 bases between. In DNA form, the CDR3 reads TGTGCCAGCAGTGTGGCAGGGAGTGACACTGAAGCTTTCTTT. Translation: CASSVAGSDTEAFF.

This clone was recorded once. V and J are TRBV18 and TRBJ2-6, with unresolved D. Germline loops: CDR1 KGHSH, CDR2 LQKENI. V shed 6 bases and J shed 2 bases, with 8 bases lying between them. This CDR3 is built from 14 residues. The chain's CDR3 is CASSSNTGANVLTF. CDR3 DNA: TGTGCCAGCTCCTCCAATACTGGGGCCAACGTCCTGACTTTC.

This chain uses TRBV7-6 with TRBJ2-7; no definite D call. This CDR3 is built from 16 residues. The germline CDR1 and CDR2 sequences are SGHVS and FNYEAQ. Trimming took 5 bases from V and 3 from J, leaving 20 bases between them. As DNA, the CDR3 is TGTGCCAGCAGCCCCCTGAGATCGCCAAGCCTCTACGAGCAGTACTTC. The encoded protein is CASSPLRSPSLYEQYF.

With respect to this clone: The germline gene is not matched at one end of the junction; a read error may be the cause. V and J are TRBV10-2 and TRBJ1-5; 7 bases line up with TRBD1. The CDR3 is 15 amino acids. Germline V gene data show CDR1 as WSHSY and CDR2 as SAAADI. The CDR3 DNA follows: TGCGCCAGCAGTCAAGACAGGGTTTGGAATCAGCTCCAGCATTTT. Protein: CASSQDRVWNQLQHF.

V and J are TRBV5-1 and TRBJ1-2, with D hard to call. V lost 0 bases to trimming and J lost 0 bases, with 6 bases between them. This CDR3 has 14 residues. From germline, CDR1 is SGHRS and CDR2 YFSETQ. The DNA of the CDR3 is TGCGCCAGCAGCTTGGGTTACGCTAACTATGGCTACACCTTC. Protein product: CASSLGYANYGYTF. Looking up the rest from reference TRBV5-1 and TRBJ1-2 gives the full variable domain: KAGVTQTPRYLIKTRGQQVTLSCSPISGHRSVSWYQQTPGQGLQFLFEYFSETQRNKGNFPGRFSGRQFSNSRSEMNVSTLELGDSALYLCASSLGYANYGYTFGSGTRLTVV.

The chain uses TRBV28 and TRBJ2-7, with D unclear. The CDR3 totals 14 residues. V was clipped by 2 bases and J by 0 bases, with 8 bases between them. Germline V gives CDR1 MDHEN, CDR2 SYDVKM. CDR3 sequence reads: CASSLVRYSYEQYF. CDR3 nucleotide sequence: TGTGCCAGCAGTTTAGTCCGATACTCCTACGAGCAGTACTTC.

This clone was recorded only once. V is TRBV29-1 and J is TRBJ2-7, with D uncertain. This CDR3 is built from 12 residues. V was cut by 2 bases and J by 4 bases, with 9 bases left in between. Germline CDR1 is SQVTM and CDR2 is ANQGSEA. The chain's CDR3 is CSVEPPGYEQYF. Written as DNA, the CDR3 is TGCAGCGTTGAACCCCCCGGGTACGAGCAGTACTTC.

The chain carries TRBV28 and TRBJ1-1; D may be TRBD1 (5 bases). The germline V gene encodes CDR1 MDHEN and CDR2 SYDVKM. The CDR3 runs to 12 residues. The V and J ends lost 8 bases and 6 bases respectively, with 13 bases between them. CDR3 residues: CASQRDSPEAFF. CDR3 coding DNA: TGTGCCAGCCAACGGGACTCTCCTGAAGCTTTCTTT.

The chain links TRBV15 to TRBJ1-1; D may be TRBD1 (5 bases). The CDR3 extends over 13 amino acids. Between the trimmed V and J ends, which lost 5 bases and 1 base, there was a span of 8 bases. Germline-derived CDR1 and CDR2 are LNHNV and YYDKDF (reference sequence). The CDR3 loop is CATSADRNTEAFF. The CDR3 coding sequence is TGTGCCACCAGCGCTGACAGGAACACTGAAGCTTTCTTT.

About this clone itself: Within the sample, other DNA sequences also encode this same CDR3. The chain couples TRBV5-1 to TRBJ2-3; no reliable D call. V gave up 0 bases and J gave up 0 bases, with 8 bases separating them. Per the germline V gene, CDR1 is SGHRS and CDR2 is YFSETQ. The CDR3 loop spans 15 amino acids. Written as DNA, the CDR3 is TGCGCCAGCAGCTTGGTCGCGGCTAGCACAGATACGCAGTATTTT. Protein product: CASSLVAASTDTQYF.

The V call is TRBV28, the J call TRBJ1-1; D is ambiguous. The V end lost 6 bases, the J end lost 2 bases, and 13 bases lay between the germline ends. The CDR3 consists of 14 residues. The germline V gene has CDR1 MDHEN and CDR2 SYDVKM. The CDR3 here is CASRTGLFNTEAFF. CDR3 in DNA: TGTGCCAGCAGAACCGGACTTTTCAACACTGAAGCTTTCTTT. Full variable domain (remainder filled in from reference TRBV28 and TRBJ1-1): DVKVTQSSRYLVKRTGEKVFLECVQDMDHENMFWYRQDPGLGLRLIYFSYDVKMKEKGDIPEGYSVSREKKERFSLILESASTNQTSMYLCASRTGLFNTEAFFGQGTRLTVV.

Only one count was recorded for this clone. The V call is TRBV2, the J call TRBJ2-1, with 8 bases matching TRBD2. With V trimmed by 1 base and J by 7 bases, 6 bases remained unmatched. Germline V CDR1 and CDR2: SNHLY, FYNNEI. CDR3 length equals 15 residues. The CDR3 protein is CASSEGLAGRNEQFF. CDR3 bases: TGTGCCAGCAGTGAAGGGTTAGCGGGACGTAATGAGCAGTTCTTC.

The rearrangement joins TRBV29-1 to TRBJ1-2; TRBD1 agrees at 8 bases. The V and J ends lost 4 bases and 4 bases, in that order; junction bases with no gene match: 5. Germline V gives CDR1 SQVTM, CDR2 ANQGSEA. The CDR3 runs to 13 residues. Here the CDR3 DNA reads TGCAGCGTTGCTACAGGGGGAGGCTATGGCTACACCTTC. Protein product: CSVATGGGYGYTF.